This TCR beta chain was captured by sequencing in a study of T cells in localized non-small cell lung cancer. V shed 4 bases, J shed 1 base, and the junction held 9 bases outside the gene matches. In germline, CDR1 is LNHDA, CDR2 SQIVND (reference sequence). The CDR3 is made up of 17 amino acids. Overall study results and limits: It remains possible that heterogeneity exists, since only one tumor region was sequenced. A median 57 of the top 100 tumor clones appeared in adjacent lung.

Profiled with immunoSEQ multiplex PCR; TCRdb holds only in-frame clones, not every one. Of about 41,000 clones listed, about 90% were seen once; the top ten hold roughly 2.6%. As for this clone: The target antigen is unknown.

The material sequenced was peripheral blood, taken before any cancer treatment. V is TRBV19 and J is TRBJ1-5; 8 bases are shared with TRBD1. The source of this sequence is a female donor older than 55 with stage I squamous cell lung carcinoma. CDR3: CASSKTGVEGSNQPQHF. CDR3 nucleotides: TGTGCCAGTAGTAAGACAGGGGTGGAAGGGAGCAATCAGCCCCAGCATTTT. The full variable domain, rest sourced from reference TRBV19 and TRBJ1-5, is DGGITQSPKYLFRKEGQNVTLSCEQNLNHDAMYWYRQDPGQGLRLIYYSQIVNDFQKGDIAEGYSVSREKKESFPLTVTSAQKNPTAFYLCASSKTGVEGSNQPQHFGDGTRLSIL.